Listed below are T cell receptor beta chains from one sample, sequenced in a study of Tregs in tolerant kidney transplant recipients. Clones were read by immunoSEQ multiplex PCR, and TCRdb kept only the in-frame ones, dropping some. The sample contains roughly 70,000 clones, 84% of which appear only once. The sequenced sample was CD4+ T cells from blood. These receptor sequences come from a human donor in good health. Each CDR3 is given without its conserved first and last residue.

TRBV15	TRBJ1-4	ATSRRGIGEKLF
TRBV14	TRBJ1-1	ASSQVNFRTLNTEAF
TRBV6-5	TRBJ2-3	ASSFLDTQY
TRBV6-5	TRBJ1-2	ARGGTRVLGT
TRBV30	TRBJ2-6	AWSGGTVSGANVLT
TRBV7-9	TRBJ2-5	ASSRAGTVQETQY
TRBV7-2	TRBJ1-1	ASSQRGYTEAF
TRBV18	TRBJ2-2	ASSPPGPPPRGELF
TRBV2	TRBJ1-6	ASRIAYNSPLH
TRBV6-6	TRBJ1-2	ASIPSRAVGGYT
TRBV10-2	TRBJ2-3	ASRDFGSGTDTQY
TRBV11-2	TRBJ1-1	ASSLRGGAADTEAF
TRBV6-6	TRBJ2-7	ASSYLGRSSYEQY
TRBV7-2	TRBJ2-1	ASSLAGGHEQF
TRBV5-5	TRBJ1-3	ASSLEGPASSGNTIY
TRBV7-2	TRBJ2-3	ASSLGWDSKHQY
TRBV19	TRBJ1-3	ASSRSGVDSGNTIY
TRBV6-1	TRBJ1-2	ASTPRGEYGYT
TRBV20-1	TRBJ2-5	SAREETQY
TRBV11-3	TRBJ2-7	ASSLGRRVNEQY